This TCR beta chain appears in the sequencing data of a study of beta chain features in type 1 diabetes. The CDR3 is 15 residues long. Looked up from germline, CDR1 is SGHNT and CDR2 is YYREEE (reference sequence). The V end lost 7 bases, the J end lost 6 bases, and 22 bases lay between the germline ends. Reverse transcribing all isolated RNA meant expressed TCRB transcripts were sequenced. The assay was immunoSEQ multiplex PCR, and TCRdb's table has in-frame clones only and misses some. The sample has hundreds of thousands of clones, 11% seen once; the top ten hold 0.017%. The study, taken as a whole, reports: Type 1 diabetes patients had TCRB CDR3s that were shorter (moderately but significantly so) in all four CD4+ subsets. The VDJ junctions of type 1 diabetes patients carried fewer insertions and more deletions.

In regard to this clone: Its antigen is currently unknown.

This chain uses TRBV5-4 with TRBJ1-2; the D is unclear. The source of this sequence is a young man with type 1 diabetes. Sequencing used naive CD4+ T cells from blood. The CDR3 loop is CASAHYGVGKHGYTF. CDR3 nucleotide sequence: TGTGCCAGCGCCCACTACGGAGTGGGTAAGCATGGCTACACCTTC.